This T cell receptor (beta chain) came from a study of PD-L1 blockade in urothelial cancer. The CDR3 runs to 16 residues. Germline loops: CDR1 SGHRS, CDR2 YFSETQ. Trimming took 0 bases from V and 3 from J, leaving 16 bases between them. Only in-frame clones appear in the TCRdb table, and some are missing; sequencing was by immunoSEQ multiplex PCR. The sample lists tens of thousands of clones, roughly four fifths occurring once. Sequenced material: PBMCs, taken around atezolizumab (anti-PD-L1) treatment. The rearrangement links TRBV5-1 to TRBJ2-7; D not certain. The clonotype was recovered from a man aged 65 to 79 with urothelial cancer. This CDR3 is CASSLGDTPGFYEQYF. The CDR3 DNA reads TGCGCCAGCAGCTTGGGAGACACCCCTGGGTTCTACGAGCAGTACTTC.